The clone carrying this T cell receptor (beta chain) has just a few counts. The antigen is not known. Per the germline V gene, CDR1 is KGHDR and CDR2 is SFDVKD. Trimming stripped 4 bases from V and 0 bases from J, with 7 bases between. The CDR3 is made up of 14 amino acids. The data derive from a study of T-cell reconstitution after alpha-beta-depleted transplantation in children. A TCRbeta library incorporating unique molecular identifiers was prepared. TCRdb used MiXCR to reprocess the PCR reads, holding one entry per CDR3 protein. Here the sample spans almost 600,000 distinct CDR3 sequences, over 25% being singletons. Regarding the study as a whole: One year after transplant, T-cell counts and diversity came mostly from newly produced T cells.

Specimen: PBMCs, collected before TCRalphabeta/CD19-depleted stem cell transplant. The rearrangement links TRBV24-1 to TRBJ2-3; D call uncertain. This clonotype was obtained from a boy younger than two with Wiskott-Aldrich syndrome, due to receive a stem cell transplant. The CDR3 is CATSEDPSTDTQYF. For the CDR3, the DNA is TGTGCCACCAGTGAGGATCCTAGCACAGATACGCAGTATTTT.